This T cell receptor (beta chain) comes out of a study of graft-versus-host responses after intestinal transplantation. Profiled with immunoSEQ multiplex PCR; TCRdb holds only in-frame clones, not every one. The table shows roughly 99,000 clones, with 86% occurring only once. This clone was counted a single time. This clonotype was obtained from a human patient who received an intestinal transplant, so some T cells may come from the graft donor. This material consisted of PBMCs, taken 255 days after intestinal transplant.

CDR3 protein: CASSQGLRDRAYGYTF. CDR3 coding DNA: TGCGCCAGCAGCCAAGGCCTCCGGGACAGGGCCTATGGCTACACCTTC. This sequence joins TRBV4-1 and TRBJ1-2; 9 positions match TRBD1. Germline-derived CDR1 and CDR2 are MGHRA and YSYEKL. The CDR3 consists of 16 residues. After removal of 1 base from V and 4 bases from J, the junction contained 7 bases not matched to a gene.